This note documents a single TCR beta chain sequence. The entry originates in a study of technical replicates of blood from a handful of donors. TCRdb's copy holds only in-frame clones and misses some; the assay was immunoSEQ multiplex PCR. Here the sample spans about 62,000 clones, roughly 90% being singletons. This sequence originates from a human donor in good health. Some clones in this sample may be carry-over from other donors' samples. Sequencing was performed on PBMCs.

The DNA for the CDR3 is TGTGCCAGCAGCCCTCCCGGGACTAGCTATGAGCAGTTCTTC. Amino acid sequence: CASSPPGTSYEQFF. This chain joins TRBV9 and TRBJ2-1; 9 nucleotides line up with TRBD2. The J segment lost 8 bases and the V segment lost 4 bases, leaving 7 bases of the junction unmatched. This CDR3 is built from 14 residues. Germline V CDR1 and CDR2: SGDLS, YYNGEE.